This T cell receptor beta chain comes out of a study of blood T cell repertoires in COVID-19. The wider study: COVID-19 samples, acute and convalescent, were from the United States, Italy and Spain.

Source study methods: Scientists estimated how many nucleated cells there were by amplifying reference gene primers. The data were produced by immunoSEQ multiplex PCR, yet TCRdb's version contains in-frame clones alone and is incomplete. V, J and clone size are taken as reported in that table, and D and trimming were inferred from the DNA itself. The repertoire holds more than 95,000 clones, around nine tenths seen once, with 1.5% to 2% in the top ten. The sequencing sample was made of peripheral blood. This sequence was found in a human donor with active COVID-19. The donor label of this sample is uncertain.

CDR3 residues: CASSPDRRAFF. For the CDR3, the DNA is TGTGCCAGCAGCCCGGACAGGAGGGCTTTCTTT. V usage is TRBV7-9 and J usage is TRBJ1-1; 7 nucleotides align to TRBD1. CDR1 is SEHNR and CDR2 is FQNEAQ in the germline V gene (reference sequence). The CDR3 length is 11 residues. J was trimmed by 11 bases and V by 5 bases; bases with no gene match: 5.